The 10 T cell receptor beta chains below were found in one sample sequenced in a study of identical twins. MiXCR, run by TCRdb on the 5' RACE reads, gives a single entry per CDR3 protein. The sample contains roughly 250,000 distinct CDR3 sequences, more than 13% of which appear only once. Sequenced input: memory (CD45RO+) T cells sorted from blood. These receptors were obtained from a woman in her late teens or twenties in good health.

The rearrangement joins TRBV19 to TRBJ2-5; a possible D gene is TRBD2 (6 bases). CDR1 and CDR2 (germline): LNHDA, SQIVND (reference sequence). With 3 bases removed from V and 2 bases from J, the gap between germline ends came to 7 bases. The CDR3 spans 13 residues. This chain's CDR3 is CASSIREQETQYF. The CDR3, as DNA: TGTGCCAGTAGTATCCGGGAGCAAGAGACCCAGTACTTC.

The chain couples TRBV30 to TRBJ2-1, with D possibly TRBD2 on 5 matching bases. CDR3 size: 11 residues. Trimming took 1 base from V and 7 from J, leaving 5 bases between them. Germline V gene lookup returns CDR1 GTSNPN and CDR2 SVGIG (reference sequence). The CDR3 coding sequence is TGTGCCTGGAGTGAGCGGAATGAGCAGTTCTTC. This sequence encodes CAWSERNEQFF.

This chain joins TRBV30 and TRBJ2-4, with D maybe TRBD1 (6 bases). In germline, CDR1 is GTSNPN, CDR2 SVGIG (reference sequence). V gave up 3 bases and J gave up 3 bases, with 12 bases separating them. The CDR3 is 14 amino acids. In nucleotides, the CDR3 is TGTGCCTGGAGGAGGGGCAGGGGCAAAAACATTCAGTACTTC. Its translation: CAWRRGRGKNIQYF.

The chain joins TRBV20-1 to TRBJ2-3, with 8 positions matching TRBD2. V lost 0 bases, J lost 2 bases, and 4 bases stayed unmatched. The CDR3 extends over 15 amino acids. Germline V gene lookup returns CDR1 DFQATT and CDR2 SNEGSKA (reference sequence). CDR3 sequence: CSARDRTSLTDTQYF. In DNA form, the CDR3 reads TGCAGTGCTAGAGATCGGACTAGCCTCACAGATACGCAGTATTTT.

This clonotype was seen a few times. For the CDR3, the DNA is TGTGCCAGCAGCTTTTCCCTCGGCGGCACAGATACGCAGTATTTT. Protein: CASSFSLGGTDTQYF. V usage is TRBV7-9 and J usage is TRBJ2-3; D remains ambiguous. The CDR3 length is 15 residues. CDR1 is SEHNR and CDR2 is FQNEAQ in the germline V gene (reference sequence). V shed 3 bases and J shed 1 base, with 11 bases lying between them.

This clonotype was detected a few times. This chain connects TRBV20-1 to TRBJ2-7; 7 nucleotides align to TRBD1. CDR3 length equals 15 residues. Germline loops: CDR1 DFQATT, CDR2 SNEGSKA (reference sequence). V was clipped by 3 bases and J by 4 bases; unmatched bases: 12. The CDR3 DNA reads as TGCAGTGCTAGCCGCCGACAGGGCTCTAGGTACGAGCAGTACTTC. It encodes CSASRRQGSRYEQYF.

J is TRBJ2-1 and V is TRBV11-2; perhaps TRBD1 as D (6 bases). Germline V gene data show CDR1 as SGHAT and CDR2 as FQNNGV. With 3 bases removed from V and 2 bases from J, the gap between germline ends came to 11 bases. The CDR3 is 15 residues long. This chain's CDR3 is CASSLTGTTYNEQFF. CDR3 bases: TGTGCCAGCAGCTTGACAGGCACCACCTACAATGAGCAGTTCTTC. The whole variable domain, remainder taken from reference TRBV11-2 and TRBJ2-1, is EAGVAQSPRYKIIEKRQSVAFWCNPISGHATLYWYQQILGQGPKLLIQFQNNGVVDDSQLPKDRFSAERLKGVDSTLKIQPAKLEDSAVYLCASSLTGTTYNEQFFGPGTRLTVL.

This clonotype was detected many times. The chain combines TRBV20-1 with TRBJ2-7; TRBD1 agrees at 8 bases. Germline trimming cut 6 bases from V and 5 bases from J; bases unmatched to any gene: 9. This CDR3 contains 13 residues. CDR1 is DFQATT and CDR2 is SNEGSKA in the germline V gene (reference sequence). DNA of the CDR3: TGCAGTGCCACCGACAGGGGAGTCCACGAGCAGTACTTC. It specifies CSATDRGVHEQYF.

The rearrangement joins TRBV20-1 to TRBJ2-1; 9 positions match TRBD1. Germline-derived CDR1 and CDR2 are DFQATT and SNEGSKA (reference sequence). With 6 bases clipped from V and 5 bases from J, the junction kept 11 bases outside the gene matches. This CDR3 is built from 15 residues. CDR3: CSALAAGQGNNEQFF. The CDR3, as DNA: TGCAGTGCCTTGGCAGCGGGACAGGGCAACAATGAGCAGTTCTTC.

This clonotype was observed at least ten times. CDR3 bases: TGTGCCAGCAGCATACCGGGACTAGATACGCAGTATTTT. As protein: CASSIPGLDTQYF. V is TRBV7-9 and J is TRBJ2-3; tentative D call: TRBD2 (6 bases). V was shortened by 5 bases and J by 5 bases, with 11 bases between the two germline ends. CDR1 and CDR2 (germline): SEHNR, FQNEAQ (reference sequence). The CDR3 is made up of 13 amino acids.